This T cell receptor (beta chain) was sequenced in a study of CD8 T cells in Susac syndrome. Findings of the study overall: Maximal CD8+ clonal expansion in Susac was observed within TEMRA cells and among active patients. The authors found around 15 Susac-specific public clones in total CD8+ repertoires and about 5 in CD8+ TEMRA repertoires.

A remark on this clonotype: Its target is unknown.

The CDR3 loop spans 16 amino acids. Germline CDR1 and CDR2: SGHDT and YYEEEE. After removal of 4 bases from V and 3 bases from J, the junction contained 4 bases not matched to a gene. TEMRA cells were FACS-enriched, and CD8+ and CD4+ T cells were isolated negatively. Reverse transcription of about 0.45 to 1 ug RNA was carried out with random hexamers. MiXCR, run by TCRdb on the immunoSEQ multiplex PCR reads, gives a single entry per CDR3 protein. The table shows some 110,000 distinct CDR3 sequences, with roughly 94% occurring only once. The V gene is TRBV5-6, the J gene TRBJ2-6; 10 nucleotides agree with TRBD1. Specimen: CD8+ T cells from PBMCs. This TCR was recovered from a human donor with Susac syndrome. The CDR3, as DNA: TGTGCCAGCAGCCGACAGGGGGCGCGTGGGGCCAACGTCCTGACTTTC. As protein: CASSRQGARGANVLTF.